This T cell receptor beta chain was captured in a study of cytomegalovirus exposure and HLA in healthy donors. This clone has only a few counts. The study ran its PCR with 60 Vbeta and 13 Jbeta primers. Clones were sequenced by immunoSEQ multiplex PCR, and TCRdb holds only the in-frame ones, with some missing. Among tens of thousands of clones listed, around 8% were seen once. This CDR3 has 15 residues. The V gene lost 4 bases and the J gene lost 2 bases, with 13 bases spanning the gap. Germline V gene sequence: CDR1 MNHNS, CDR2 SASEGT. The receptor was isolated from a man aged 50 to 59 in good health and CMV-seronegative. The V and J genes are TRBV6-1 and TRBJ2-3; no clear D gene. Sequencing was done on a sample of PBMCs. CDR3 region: CASSATRLTTDTQYF. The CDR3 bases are TGTGCCAGCAGTGCTACTCGACTGACCACAGATACGCAGTATTTT.